The rows below give T cell receptor beta chains drawn from one sample of a study of T-cell reconstitution after alpha-beta-depleted transplantation in children. TCRdb fed the PCR reads into MiXCR, producing one record per CDR3 protein. The sample consists of fewer than 700,000 distinct CDR3 sequences, roughly 13% of them appearing once. The sample consisted of PBMCs, mostly from graft donor cells, taken 360 days after TCRalphabeta/CD19-depleted stem cell transplant. The receptor source for this set is a male patient younger than 18 who had a stem cell transplant for acute myeloid leukemia, so the T cells may come from the graft donor. The CDR3 runs from the conserved cysteine through the conserved F or W. A D gene is named only where the DNA matches it firmly. The size field is filled for only some rows; it gives once, few, many or a size class.

>few|TRBJ1-2|TRBV29-1|NA
TGCAGCGTTGAAGAAGGCCCCTCCTACACCTTC
CSVEEGPSYTF
>few|TRBJ2-5|TRBV28|NA
TGTGCCAGCAGTTTAGATCCTGATGAAGGGATCACAGAGACCCAGTACTTC
CASSLDPDEGITETQYF
>many|TRBJ1-5|TRBV29-1|TRBD1
TGCAGCGTTGCAGGGGGCAATAGCAATCAGCCCCAGCATTTT
CSVAGGNSNQPQHF
>many|TRBJ2-1|TRBV29-1|NA
TGCAGCGTTGAAGGGGGCAGGGTAGAGTACAATGAGCAGTTCTTC
CSVEGGRVEYNEQFF
>NA|TRBJ2-1|TRBV4-2|NA
TGTGCCAGCAGCCAAGAGGCCAGATCCTACAATGAGCAGTTCTTC
CASSQEARSYNEQFF
>NA|TRBJ1-2|TRBV5-6|NA
TGTGCCAGCAGCTTGGTATCTTCGTCGGGCTACGCCTTC
CASSLVSSSGYAF
>NA|TRBJ2-1|TRBV12-3/TRBV12-4|TRBD2
TGTGCCAGCAGTTTAGCTCCTAGCGGGAGACTTGCCAATGAGCAGTTCTTC
CASSLAPSGRLANEQFF
>NA|TRBJ2-7|TRBV6-2/TRBV6-3|NA
TGTGCCAGCAGTTACGCCGGGACTCTCTCCTACGAGCAGTACTTC
CASSYAGTLSYEQYF
>NA|TRBJ2-7|TRBV20-1|NA
TGCAGTGCTAGAGATGGAGCGGGACACTACGAGCAGTACTTC
CSARDGAGHYEQYF
>few|TRBJ1-5|TRBV12-3/TRBV12-4|NA
TGTGCCAGCAGTTCTAAAGGCAATCAGCCCCAGCATTTT
CASSSKGNQPQHF
>many|TRBJ1-1|TRBV3-1|NA
TGTGCCAGCAGCCAAGATCATAAGGCGAGGACTGAAGCTTTCTTT
CASSQDHKARTEAFF
>many|TRBJ2-1|TRBV11-2|TRBD2
TGTGCCAGCAGCTTACGGACTAGCGGGAGCTTTACTGAGCAGTTCTTC
CASSLRTSGSFTEQFF
>few|TRBJ2-7|TRBV10-3|TRBD2
TGTGCCATCAGTCCGGGACTAGCGGGAGAACGACGTAGCGAGCAGTACTTC
CAISPGLAGERRSEQYF
>NA|TRBJ2-2|TRBV5-1|TRBD2
TGCGCCAGCAGCTTGCGGACTAGCGGGCAGAACACCGGGGAGCTGTTTTTT
CASSLRTSGQNTGELFF
>many|TRBJ2-5|TRBV27|TRBD2
TGTGCCAGCAGTATGTTAGCGGGAGGGCCCCCACGGGAGACCCAGTACTTC
CASSMLAGGPPRETQYF
>once|TRBJ2-3|TRBV5-1|NA
TGCGCCAGCAGCTTGGACCTCCTACCCCCAGATACGCAGTATTTT
CASSLDLLPPDTQYF
>many|TRBJ2-1|TRBV5-5|NA
TGTGCCAGCAGCTTGGCGGTGGAATCCTACAATGAGCAGTTCTTC
CASSLAVESYNEQFF
>few|TRBJ2-7|TRBV7-2|NA
TGTGCCAGCACCCCGCCAATGAAGGGGCCCTACGAGCAGTACTTC
CASTPPMKGPYEQYF
>NA|TRBJ2-3|TRBV27|NA
TGTGCCAGCAGTTTATCGAGACCAGGGAACACAGATACGCAGTATTTT
CASSLSRPGNTDTQYF
>few|TRBJ2-1|TRBV19|TRBD1
TGTGCCAGTAGGGCCAATCAGGGGGCCGGGGATGAGCAGTTCTTC
CASRANQGAGDEQFF
>NA|TRBJ1-2|TRBV7-9|TRBD1
TGTGCCAGCAGCTCGTACTCAGGGGGTTTGGGAAATGGCTACACCTTC
CASSSYSGGLGNGYTF
>few|TRBJ2-5|TRBV30|NA
TGTGCCTGTTCCAGTCCCCAAGAGACCCAGTACTTC
CACSSPQETQYF
>few|TRBJ2-1|TRBV20-1|NA
TGCAGTGCTAGAGCCTTTGCCCCCCCCAATGAGCAGTTCTTC
CSARAFAPPNEQFF
>NA|TRBJ2-7|TRBV28|NA
TGTGCCAGCAGCTTCTCGTCCTCCCACGCCTACGAGCAGTACTTC
CASSFSSSHAYEQYF
>NA|TRBJ2-1|TRBV7-8|TRBD2
TGTGCCAGCAGCTTAAGAAAGTGGTCGACTAGCGGAGGGAATGAGCAGTTCTTC
CASSLRKWSTSGGNEQFF
>few|TRBJ2-2|TRBV3-1|TRBD2
TGTGCCAGCAGCCAACTAATTAAGCGGGAGGGCCGGGACACCGGGGAGCTGTTTTTT
CASSQLIKREGRDTGELFF
>once|TRBJ2-2|TRBV5-1|NA
TGCGCCAGCAGCTTACTCCGGGCCTACACCGGGGAGCTGTTTTTT
CASSLLRAYTGELFF
>NA|TRBJ1-1|TRBV27|NA
TGTGCCAGCAGTTTGGGACACCCGAACACTGAAGCTTTCTTT
CASSLGHPNTEAFF
>NA|TRBJ1-6|TRBV28|NA
TGTGCCAGCAGTTCGAGGATCCGAAAGGTAGAAAATTCACCCCTCCACTTT
CASSSRIRKVENSPLHF
>few|TRBJ2-1|TRBV15|TRBD2
TGTGCCACCAGCAGAGAAGGAGCGGGACGCGATGAGCAGTTCTTC
CATSREGAGRDEQFF
>NA|TRBJ2-1|TRBV5-1|TRBD2
TGCGCCAGCACAGCTAGCGGGAGGGCCGGTGAGCAGTTCTTC
CASTASGRAGEQFF
>NA|TRBJ2-5|TRBV4-2|NA
TGTGCCAGCAGCCAGGACCCGAGTAATCAAGAGACCCAGTACTTC
CASSQDPSNQETQYF
>few|TRBJ2-5|TRBV7-2|NA
TGTGCCAGCGGTCTAGGGCATGGAAAACAAGAGACCCAGTACTTC
CASGLGHGKQETQYF
>few|TRBJ2-1|TRBV4-3|TRBD2
TGCGCCAGCAGCCAAGTCTTGGCGGGAGACCTAGCGGATGAGCAGTTCTTC
CASSQVLAGDLADEQFF
>many|TRBJ2-7|TRBV7-6|TRBD1
TGTGCCAGCAGCCGACAGGGGGCCCCAGTCGAGCAGTACTTC
CASSRQGAPVEQYF
>NA|TRBJ2-7|TRBV29-1|TRBD2
TGCAGCGTTGACACGGTGGGACTAGCGGGGCGCTCCTACGAGCAGTACTTC
CSVDTVGLAGRSYEQYF
>once|TRBJ1-5|TRBV29-1|NA
TGCAGCGTTGCCGTCGCTTACGGGCCCCAGCATTTT
CSVAVAYGPQHF
>many|TRBJ2-7|TRBV6-6|NA
TGTGCCAGCAGACAGGGTATCTACGAGCAGTACTTC
CASRQGIYEQYF
>NA|TRBJ2-6|TRBV27|NA
TGTGCCAGCAGTTTAGCCTCAATAGCAGCTGGGGCCAACGTCCTGACTTTC
CASSLASIAAGANVLTF
>NA|TRBJ2-3|TRBV14|NA
TGTGCCAGCAGCCAATTCCCTTTGGTAGCCTCAAGAAGAGATACGCAGTATTTT
CASSQFPLVASRRDTQYF
>many|TRBJ1-2|TRBV28|TRBD1
TGTGCCAGCAGTTCTGACAGGGGCCAAGCCCTCTATGGCTACACCTTC
CASSSDRGQALYGYTF
>many|TRBJ2-2|TRBV29-1|NA
TGCAGCGTTGAAGAGTACTCGAACACCGGGGAGCTGTTTTTT
CSVEEYSNTGELFF
>NA|TRBJ2-2|TRBV5-1|NA
TGCGCCAGCAGCTTGTTCGCCCCGGGAGTTGCCGGGGAGCTGTTTTTT
CASSLFAPGVAGELFF
>NA|TRBJ2-7|TRBV7-9|TRBD1
TGTGCCAGCAGCTTATCCTGGGACAGGAGCTCCTACGAGCAGTACTTC
CASSLSWDRSSYEQYF
>few|TRBJ2-2|TRBV4-2|TRBD2
TGTGCCAGCAGCCAAGATTTTGGTGGGAGGGCGACCACCGGGGAGCTGTTTTTT
CASSQDFGGRATTGELFF
>many|TRBJ2-7|TRBV29-1|TRBD2
TGCAGCGTCGAGAGGGCTAGCGGGAGGACTTCTTACGAGCAGTACTTC
CSVERASGRTSYEQYF
>few|TRBJ2-5|TRBV9|TRBD1
TGTGCCAGCAGCGTAGGGGCCCTGGGGACAGTGTGGGAGACCCAGTACTTC
CASSVGALGTVWETQYF
>NA|TRBJ2-3|TRBV5-1|NA
TGCGCCAGCAGCTTGTCCCAAGGGGGTTTCACAGATACGCAGTATTTT
CASSLSQGGFTDTQYF
>few|TRBJ2-7|TRBV29-1|TRBD2
TGCAGCGTTGAAGGGCTAGCGGGAGCCTCCTACGAGCAGTACTTC
CSVEGLAGASYEQYF
>many|TRBJ1-1|TRBV12-3/TRBV12-4|NA
TGTGCCAGCATCGTCAGGGCATTGAACACTGAAGCTTTCTTT
CASIVRALNTEAFF